The T cell receptor beta chain under discussion was sequenced for a study of prognosis after radiotherapy for stage I lung cancer. The V end lost 0 bases, the J end lost 1 base, and 9 bases lay between the germline ends. The germline V gene encodes CDR1 SGHTA and CDR2 FQGTGA. This CDR3 is 16 amino acids long. Amplicons of TCR beta CDR3 were generated from genomic DNA by two-round multiplex PCR. It was primers specific to each TRBV and TRBJ gene that first-round PCR used. TCRdb re-called the multiplex PCR reads with MiXCR, one entry per CDR3 protein. The table has tens of thousands of distinct CDR3 sequences, roughly 37% seen once. This clonotype has at least ten counts.

This receptor was taken from a donor over 45 with non-small cell lung cancer. The chain is built from TRBV7-3 and TRBJ2-2; perhaps TRBD2 as D (6 bases). The material sequenced was PBMCs, taken before or after stereotactic body radiation therapy (not recorded which). The CDR3 coding sequence is TGTGCCAGCAGCTTAACTGCTAGCGTGAACACCGGGGAGCTGTTTTTT. Its translation is CASSLTASVNTGELFF.